One and the same sample provided the 24 T cell receptor beta chains below, sequenced in a study of response to subunit inactivated influenza vaccine. TCRdb reprocessed the RT-PCR reads via MiXCR and lists one record per CDR3 protein. Here the sample spans hundreds of thousands of distinct CDR3 sequences, approximately 13% being singletons. Sequences were derived from PBMCs from blood, sampled roughly 2 weeks before vaccination. The receptors originated from a man aged 45-60 years who received an inactivated influenza vaccine.

The chain combines TRBV7-2 with TRBJ1-2, with D possibly being TRBD1 (6 bases). From germline, CDR1 is SGHTA and CDR2 FQGNSA. The CDR3 sequence is 16 residues long. V was trimmed by 4 bases and J by 3 bases, leaving 18 bases between them. The CDR3, as DNA: TGTGCCAGCAGCTCTCCCCAGGGAGGGGGGCACTATGGCTACACCTTC. The encoded protein is CASSSPQGGGHYGYTF.

The V call is TRBV5-1, the J call TRBJ2-7; D not resolved. Looked up from germline, CDR1 is SGHRS and CDR2 is YFSETQ. The CDR3 sequence is 15 residues long. The germline V and J ends were trimmed by 1 base and 1 base, with 12 bases remaining between them. CDR3 DNA: TGCGCCAGCAGCTTGTTTTTTGGGCAATCCTACGAGCAGTACTTC. Its protein is CASSLFFGQSYEQYF.

This clonotype occurred many times. The gene calls are TRBV29-1 and TRBJ1-2; D gene unclear. V was pared by 7 bases and J by 4 bases, with 16 bases between. The CDR3 totals 13 residues. Germline V gene data show CDR1 as SQVTM and CDR2 as ANQGSEA. CDR3 in amino acids: CSGLGGGIYGYTF. CDR3 sequence (DNA): TGCAGCGGCCTGGGAGGTGGGATCTATGGCTACACCTTC.

This clonotype was detected a few times. V and J are TRBV7-2 and TRBJ1-2; D is unclear. This CDR3 contains 16 residues. V was pared by 3 bases and J by 4 bases, with 18 bases between. CDR1 and CDR2 (germline): SGHTA, FQGNSA. CDR3 region: CASSLGNGLRPYGYTF. The CDR3 DNA reads as TGTGCCAGCAGCTTGGGAAACGGACTTCGCCCCTATGGCTACACCTTC.

The rearrangement uses TRBV12-3 or TRBV12-4 and TRBJ2-5; either TRBD1 or TRBD2 may fit D (5 bases each). Trimming took off 5 bases at V and 5 bases at J, with 12 bases between the two ends. The length of the CDR3 is 13 residues. CDR3 in DNA: TGTGCCAGCAGTCGCCGGGACGTGGAGACCCAGTACTTC. It codes for CASSRRDVETQYF.

V and J are TRBV4-3 and TRBJ2-7; D ambiguous. The CDR3 consists of 13 residues. Per germline, CDR1 LGHNA and CDR2 YSLEER. The V and J ends lost 0 bases and 2 bases respectively, with 5 bases between them. The CDR3 sequence is CASSQELAYEQYF. CDR3 sequence (DNA): TGCGCCAGCAGCCAAGAGCTAGCCTACGAGCAGTACTTC.

V and J are TRBV4-1 and TRBJ1-6, with D maybe TRBD1 (5 bases). CDR3 size: 13 residues. Trimming pared 8 bases from V and 4 bases from J, leaving 9 bases between. Germline CDR1 is MGHRA and CDR2 is YSYEKL. The CDR3 loop reads CASQRGYNSPLHF. The DNA for the CDR3 is TGCGCCAGCCAGCGGGGGTATAATTCACCCCTCCACTTT.

This clonotype was counted only a few times. V is TRBV28 and J is TRBJ2-7, with 11 bases aligning to TRBD2. The length of the CDR3 is 15 residues. Germline lookup yields CDR1 MDHEN and CDR2 SYDVKM. The junction had 7 bases not matched to a gene; V was cut back by 6 bases and J by 3 bases. CDR3 region: CASSPSGRSIYEQYF. CDR3 sequence (DNA): TGTGCCAGCAGCCCTAGCGGGAGGTCTATCTACGAGCAGTACTTC.

The chain carries TRBV12-3 or TRBV12-4 and TRBJ2-5, with 7 bases lining up with TRBD2. V lost 5 bases to trimming and J lost 0 bases; unmatched junction nucleotides: 9. The CDR3 contains 16 residues. CDR3 sequence (DNA): TGTGCCAGCAGTCCCCGGTCTAGCGGAAACCAAGAGACCCAGTACTTC. Its protein product is CASSPRSSGNQETQYF.

The table lists this clonotype with many counts. This chain joins TRBV20-1 and TRBJ2-7, with 7 bases that match TRBD2. The germline V gene has CDR1 DFQATT and CDR2 SNEGSKA (reference sequence). This CDR3 is 12 amino acids long. V was pared by 6 bases and J by 4 bases, with 6 bases of the junction left unmatched. CDR3 amino acids: CSASGTLYEQYF. CDR3 sequence (DNA): TGCAGTGCCAGCGGGACTCTTTACGAGCAGTACTTC.

The J gene is TRBJ2-7, the V gene TRBV5-1, with D hard to call. Deletions cut 5 bases from V and 4 bases from J, with 10 bases between. The CDR3 spans 12 residues. Germline assignment: CDR1 SGHRS and CDR2 YFSETQ. The DNA for the CDR3 is TGCGCCAGCAGGGAACAGCAGTACGAGCAGTACTTC. As protein: CASREQQYEQYF.

This clonotype has a handful of counts. The chain joins TRBV20-1 to TRBJ2-7; unclear D gene. CDR3 size: 11 residues. The germline V and J ends were trimmed by 6 bases and 3 bases, with 9 bases remaining between them. Germline lookup yields CDR1 DFQATT and CDR2 SNEGSKA (reference sequence). The DNA of the CDR3 is TGCAGTGCGGAGATTGTCTACGAGCAGTACTTC. Translation gives CSAEIVYEQYF.

The J gene is TRBJ2-1, the V gene TRBV6-1, with 16 bases that match TRBD2. The germline gives CDR1 MNHNS, CDR2 SASEGT. This CDR3 comprises 17 residues. Trimming cost V 6 bases and J 7 bases; bases outside gene matches: 9. CDR3 in amino acids: CASSRTGLAGGPNEQFF. The CDR3 region has the DNA TGTGCCAGCAGCCGAACGGGACTAGCGGGGGGGCCTAATGAGCAGTTCTTC.

This clonotype was counted between two and nine times. This chain uses TRBV5-5 with TRBJ1-1; 7 bases map to TRBD1. The CDR3 has 16 amino acids. Per germline, CDR1 SGHKS and CDR2 YYEKEE (reference sequence). V trimming: 4 bases; J trimming: 0 bases; junction bases outside the gene matches: 9. The CDR3 spells CASSPDRALMNTEAFF. The CDR3 nucleotides are TGTGCCAGCAGCCCTGACAGGGCCCTAATGAACACTGAAGCTTTCTTT.

The V call is TRBV12-3 or TRBV12-4, the J call TRBJ2-1, with TRBD1 identical over 8 bases. The CDR3 consists of 15 residues. After removal of 4 bases from V and 2 bases from J, the junction contained 4 bases not matched to a gene. The CDR3 nucleotides read TGTGCCAGCAGTTATACAGGGGGAACCTACAATGAGCAGTTCTTC. Translated, it gives CASSYTGGTYNEQFF.

This clonotype was counted only a few times. The chain is built from TRBV7-2 and TRBJ2-7; 11 bases align to TRBD2. V was pared by 4 bases and J by 1 base, with 6 bases of the junction left unmatched. Germline values: CDR1 SGHTA, CDR2 FQGNSA. The CDR3 sequence is 16 residues long. CDR3 nucleotides: TGTGCCAGCAGCTCTGCTAGCGGGGGGCTATCCTACGAGCAGTACTTC. This sequence encodes CASSSASGGLSYEQYF.

This clonotype was observed many times. This rearrangement joins TRBV5-1 to TRBJ2-5; 7 positions match TRBD2. Losses at the gene ends were 3 bases for V and 5 bases for J; bases not matched to a gene: 7. This CDR3 is built from 14 residues. Germline V CDR1 and CDR2: SGHRS, YFSETQ. The CDR3 bases are TGCGCCAGCAGCTCCGCCCAGGGAGGGGAGACCCAGTACTTC. This gives the protein CASSSAQGGETQYF.

V usage is TRBV12-3 or TRBV12-4 and J usage is TRBJ1-5, with TRBD1 matching over 9 bases. V shed 5 bases, J shed 4 bases, and the junction held 15 bases outside the gene matches. The CDR3 extends over 18 amino acids. The CDR3 DNA reads TGTGCCAGCAGTCCGTGGGGAATTACAGGGGGCGAAAATCAGCCCCAGCATTTT. This encodes CASSPWGITGGENQPQHF.

This clonotype turned up a few times. The chain links TRBV6-5 to TRBJ2-3; 7 positions agree with TRBD1. V was pared by 1 base and J by 5 bases, with 12 bases of the junction left unmatched. Germline values: CDR1 MNHEY, CDR2 SVGAGI. This CDR3 comprises 17 residues. The CDR3 bases are TGTGCCAGCAGTTACTGGTCCAGGGGGATTATCGGAGATACGCAGTATTTT. Translated: CASSYWSRGIIGDTQYF.

Only a few counts were recorded for this clonotype. This chain joins TRBV1 and TRBJ2-5. TRBV1 is described as a pseudogene. CDR3 size: 11 residues. The CDR3 DNA sequence: TGCACCAGCAGCACACAAGAGACCCAGTACTTC. Protein product: CTSSTQETQYF.

This clonotype was counted ten times or more. The V call is TRBV29-1, the J call TRBJ2-5; D unresolved. The CDR3 length is 13 residues. Trimming took 4 bases from V and 1 from J, leaving 10 bases between them. The germline CDR1 and CDR2 sequences are SQVTM and ANQGSEA. The CDR3 is CSVGVSPQETQYF. Here the CDR3 DNA reads TGCAGCGTTGGAGTGTCACCCCAAGAGACCCAGTACTTC.

This clonotype was seen at least ten times. The chain couples TRBV6-1 to TRBJ1-6; unclear D gene. Germline V CDR1 and CDR2: MNHNS, SASEGT. Trimming took off 7 bases at V and 10 bases at J, with 14 bases between the two ends. The CDR3 totals 13 residues. The DNA of the CDR3 is TGTGCCAGCACAGAGGGAAGAAGCTCACCCCTCCACTTT. This sequence encodes CASTEGRSSPLHF.

In its sample, this clonotype was seen a few times. CDR3 loop: CASSPRTGEAFF. CDR3 nucleotides: TGTGCCAGCAGCCCTAGGACAGGGGAAGCTTTCTTT. The rearrangement uses TRBV7-2 and TRBJ1-1, with TRBD1 matching over 8 bases. The CDR3 covers 12 residues. After removal of 5 bases from V and 8 bases from J, the junction contained 4 bases not matched to a gene. Germline assignment: CDR1 SGHTA and CDR2 FQGNSA.

This clonotype was detected only a few times. This chain links TRBV20-1 with TRBJ2-1; D not resolved. CDR3 length: 15 residues. The germline gives CDR1 DFQATT, CDR2 SNEGSKA (reference sequence). V lost 6 bases, J lost 4 bases, and 19 bases lay in between. CDR3 residues: CSAPPALSRYNEQFF. Written as DNA, the CDR3 is TGCAGTGCCCCCCCAGCCCTTTCAAGATACAATGAGCAGTTCTTC.